This T cell receptor beta chain was captured in a study of blood T cell repertoires in COVID-19 (TCRdb year 2020). At the level of the whole study: Samples from collaborators originated in the United States, Italy and Spain and spanned both the acute and convalescent phases of COVID-19. Deeply sampled blood TCRbeta repertoires from subjects exposed to, actively infected with, or recovered from COVID-19 were included in the dataset. Sample metadata almost always included a de-identified subject ID, COVID-19 status, age in years and sex. Where available, HLA class I and class II types were obtained from metadata supplied by the sample provider rather than from assay-based typing. Samples came from the ongoing ImmuneRACE study (first 160 participants) plus 1,254 subjects from 6 global collaborators. The repertoires were made available in a free public database intended to serve as a resource for research on the immune response to SARS-CoV-2. The prospective study material was composed of cDNA or gDNA derived from T cells, B-cell-depleted T cells, or PBMCs.

Broader findings and caveats from the paper: The quantity of clinical and demographic metadata differed by source and by participant and was supplied without curation.

Enrolling through a virtual design, the prospective study's participants ranged in age from roughly 18 to 89 years and lived across around 25 United States geographic areas. In the prospective study, cohorts were assigned on the basis of participant-reported clinical history obtained from a screening survey and a study questionnaire. Mobile phlebotomists in the prospective study collected whole blood, serum and a nasopharyngeal or oropharyngeal swab from every participant. Over an approximately 2-month period, participants in the prospective study had the option of providing additional blood draws and questionnaires. Blood samples from the prospective study were shipped frozen or at room temperature prior to DNA extraction. The immunoSEQ Assay, a bias-controlled multiplex PCR, was used to amplify TCRbeta CDR3 regions from genomic DNA. Under the source paper's analysis protocol: The number of nucleated cells in each sample was estimated by amplification of reference gene primers within the assay. To quantify the absolute abundance of each unique TCRbeta CDR3 rearrangement, sequence reads were collapsed and filtered. For each sample, productive Simpson clonality was calculated as the square root of Simpson's diversity index over productive rearrangements. Sourced from immuneACCESS, this table was stored by TCRdb with only in-frame sequences that have V and J called. A share of the clones is absent; for the studies checked, an unresolved V gene accounts for under half, and the remainder has no known explanation. V and J calls plus clone size are reproduced from that table; the DNA served to infer D and trimming. Present in this sample are about 270,000 clones, about 87% of which were seen just once. Clones ranked in the top ten supply 4.1% of the sample.

For this clone: The antigen it recognizes is unknown. Base qualities are missing; no much larger clone stands one base away.

The germline V end is reduced by 6 bases and the J end by 5 bases; junction bases left unmatched: 11. Sequences MNHEY (CDR1) and SVGAGI (CDR2) are obtained from the germline V gene. The CDR3, from cysteine to phenylalanine, totals 15 residues. Just the 45-base CDR3 DNA is kept, in frame starting at base 1. Recombination connected TRBV6-5 to TRBJ2-5; TRBD1 matches 8 bases in the middle. The sequencing input was PBMCs or T cells enriched from blood (not recorded which). The receptor was isolated from a woman in her twenties or thirties with acute COVID-19. The CDR3 corresponds to CASRRDWTGPETQYF. The DNA sequence is TGTGCCAGCAGACGAGACTGGACAGGGCCGGAGACCCAGTACTTC.